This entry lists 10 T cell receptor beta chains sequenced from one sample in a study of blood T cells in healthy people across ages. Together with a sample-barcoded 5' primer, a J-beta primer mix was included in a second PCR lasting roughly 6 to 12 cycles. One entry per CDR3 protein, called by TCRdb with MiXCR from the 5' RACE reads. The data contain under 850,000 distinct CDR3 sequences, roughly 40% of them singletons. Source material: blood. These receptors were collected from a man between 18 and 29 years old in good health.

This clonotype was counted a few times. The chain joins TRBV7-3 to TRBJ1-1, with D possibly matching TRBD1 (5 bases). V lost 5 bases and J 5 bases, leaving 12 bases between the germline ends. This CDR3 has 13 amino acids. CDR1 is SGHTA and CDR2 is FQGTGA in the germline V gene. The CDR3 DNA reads TGTGCCAGCAGCATCGGCGGGGGGACTGAAGCTTTCTTT. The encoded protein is CASSIGGGTEAFF.

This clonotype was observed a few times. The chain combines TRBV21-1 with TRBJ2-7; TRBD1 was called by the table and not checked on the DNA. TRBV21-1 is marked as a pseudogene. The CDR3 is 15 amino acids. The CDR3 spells CASSTWTGGTYEQYF. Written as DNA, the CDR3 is TGTGCCAGCAGCACTTGGACAGGGGGAACCTACGAGCAGTACTTC.

In DNA form, the CDR3 reads TGTGCCAGCAGCTCGACGGAACGGGACACGACTAACTATGGCTACACCTTC. It is translated as CASSSTERDTTNYGYTF. V usage is TRBV7-2 and J usage is TRBJ1-2, with D perhaps TRBD1 (6 bases). This CDR3 is 17 amino acids long. V was trimmed by 4 bases and J by 0 bases, leaving 18 bases between them. The germline CDR1 and CDR2 sequences are SGHTA and FQGNSA.

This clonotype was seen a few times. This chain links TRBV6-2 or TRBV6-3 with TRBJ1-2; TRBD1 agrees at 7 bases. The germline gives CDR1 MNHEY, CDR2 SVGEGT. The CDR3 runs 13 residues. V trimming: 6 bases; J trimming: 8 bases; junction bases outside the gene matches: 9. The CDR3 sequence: CASSLTGSLGYTF. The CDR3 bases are TGTGCCAGCAGCCTGACAGGGTCGCTCGGCTACACCTTC.

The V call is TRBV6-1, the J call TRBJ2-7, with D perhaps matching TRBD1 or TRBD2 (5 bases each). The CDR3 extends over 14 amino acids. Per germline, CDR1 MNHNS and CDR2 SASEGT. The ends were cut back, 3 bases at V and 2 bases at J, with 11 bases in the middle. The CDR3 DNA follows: TGTGCCAGCAGTGAGTTTGGGGGAACCTACGAGCAGTACTTC. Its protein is CASSEFGGTYEQYF.

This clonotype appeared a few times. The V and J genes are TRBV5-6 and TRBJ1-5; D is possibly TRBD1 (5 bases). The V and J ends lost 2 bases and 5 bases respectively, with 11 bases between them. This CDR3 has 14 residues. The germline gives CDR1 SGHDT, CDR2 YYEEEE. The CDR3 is CASSFRDDYQPQHF. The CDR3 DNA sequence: TGTGCCAGCAGCTTCCGGGACGATTATCAGCCCCAGCATTTT.

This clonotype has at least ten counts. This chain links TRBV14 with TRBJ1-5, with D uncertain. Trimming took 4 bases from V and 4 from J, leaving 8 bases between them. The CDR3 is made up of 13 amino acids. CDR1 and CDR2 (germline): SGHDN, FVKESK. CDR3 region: CASSLTVNQPQHF. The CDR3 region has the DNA TGTGCCAGCAGCCTGACGGTTAATCAGCCCCAGCATTTT. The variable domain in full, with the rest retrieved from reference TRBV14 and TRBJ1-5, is EAGVTQFPSHSVIEKGQTVTLRCDPISGHDNLYWYRRVMGKEIKFLLHFVKESKQDESGMPNNRFLAERTGGTYSTLKVQPAELEDSGVYFCASSLTVNQPQHFGDGTRLSIL.

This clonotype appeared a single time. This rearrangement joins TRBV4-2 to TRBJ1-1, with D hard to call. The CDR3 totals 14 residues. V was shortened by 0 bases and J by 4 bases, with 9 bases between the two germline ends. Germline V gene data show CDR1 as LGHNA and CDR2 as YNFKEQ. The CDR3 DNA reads TGTGCCAGCAGCCAAGAGCGAGGGATCACTGAAGCTTTCTTT. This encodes CASSQERGITEAFF.

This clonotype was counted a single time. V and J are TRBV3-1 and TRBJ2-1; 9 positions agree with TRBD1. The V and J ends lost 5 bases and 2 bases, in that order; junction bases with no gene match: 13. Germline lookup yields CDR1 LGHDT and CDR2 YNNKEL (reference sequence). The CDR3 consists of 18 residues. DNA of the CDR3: TGTGCCAGCAGCGGGACAGGGCCCCTCCGAAGTGCCTACAATGAGCAGTTCTTC. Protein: CASSGTGPLRSAYNEQFF.

DNA for the CDR3: TGTGCCAGCAGCACGACAGGGGGCCCAAATGAAAAACTGTTTTTT. Translating it yields CASSTTGGPNEKLFF. The genes are TRBV13 and TRBJ1-4, with 10 bases aligning to TRBD1. This CDR3 is 15 amino acids long. The germline V gene encodes CDR1 PRHDT and CDR2 FYEKMQ (reference sequence). V lost 5 bases to trimming and J lost 5 bases; unmatched junction nucleotides: 5.